Listed here are 4 T cell receptor beta chains from one sample, sequenced in a study of Ad26.COV2.S vaccination and SARS-CoV-2 variants. Here immunoSEQ multiplex PCR was the method, and the copy in TCRdb shows in-frame clones only, minus some. The sample shows 440,000 or so clones, about 90% of them seen only once. Treatment of the sample: around 19 received Ad26.COV2.S at low or high dose, single or two shots; 5 received placebo; per-sample allocation not given. Sampling was performed 63 days after the first vaccine or placebo injection. The sequences come from peripheral blood, collected in a trial of Ad26.COV2.S vaccine versus placebo. The receptors derive from a person aged 18 to 59 who received the Ad26.COV2.S COVID-19 vaccine or a placebo.

The chain combines TRBV4-2 with TRBJ2-5; TRBD1 or TRBD2 may be the D gene (7 bases each). The V and J ends lost 2 bases and 5 bases respectively, with 18 bases between them. The germline V gene encodes CDR1 LGHNA and CDR2 YNFKEQ. The CDR3 is 16 amino acids. As DNA, the CDR3 is TGTGCCAGCAGCCAACCAAGCGGGACAGCCCCCGAGACCCAGTACTTC. It yields the protein CASSQPSGTAPETQYF.

This clone was picked up a small number of times. The chain links TRBV5-4 to TRBJ2-3, with 8 positions matching TRBD2. Trimming cost V 0 bases and J 0 bases; bases outside gene matches: 3. The CDR3 consists of 16 residues. The germline gives CDR1 SGHNT, CDR2 YYREEE (reference sequence). CDR3: CASSLARTSSTDTQYF. CDR3 DNA sequence: TGTGCCAGCAGCTTGGCTAGGACTAGCAGCACAGATACGCAGTATTTT.

This sequence joins TRBV5-1 and TRBJ2-6; D is unresolved. CDR1 is SGHRS, CDR2 YFSETQ, per germline. Deletions cut 2 bases from V and 0 bases from J, with 18 bases between. This CDR3 spans 19 amino acids. CDR3: CASSFGLEALSSGANVLTF. The CDR3 DNA is TGCGCCAGCAGCTTTGGGCTAGAAGCCTTGAGCTCTGGGGCCAACGTCCTGACTTTC. The full variable domain, in which reference TRBV5-1 and TRBJ2-6 provide the parts outside the CDR3, is KAGVTQTPRYLIKTRGQQVTLSCSPISGHRSVSWYQQTPGQGLQFLFEYFSETQRNKGNFPGRFSGRQFSNSRSEMNVSTLELGDSALYLCASSFGLEALSSGANVLTFGAGSRLTVL.

This clone was seen once. The V call is TRBV7-8, the J call TRBJ2-3, with D perhaps TRBD1 or TRBD2 (5 bases each). Trimming left V 4 bases short and J 2 bases short, with 16 bases between. The CDR3 extends over 16 amino acids. Germline V gene data show CDR1 as SGHVS and CDR2 as FQNEAQ. CDR3 DNA: TGTGCCAGCAGCTCATTTGGGGGTCCCAACACAGATACGCAGTATTTT. Residues: CASSSFGGPNTDTQYF.